The rows below give T cell receptor beta chains drawn from one sample of a study of Tregs in tolerant kidney transplant recipients. Using immunoSEQ multiplex PCR, the repertoire was profiled, and TCRdb retains in-frame clones only, with some absent. The sample has under 100,000 clones; around 90% are singletons. Sequencing input: CD8+ T cells from blood. The receptors here all came from a human donor in good health. CDR3s include the opening cysteine and the closing phenylalanine or tryptophan. Fields, in order: V gene, J gene, clone size, D gene, CDR3 DNA, CDR3 protein. The D gene is left open where the match is weak. Where a row states a size, it is once, few, many or the class of an expanded clone; other rows omit it.

V gene: TRBV7-9; J gene: TRBJ2-3; clone size: -; D gene: TRBD1; CDR3 DNA: TGTGCCAGCAGCTTAGGGGACAGGGAGACAGATACGCAGTATTTT; CDR3 protein: CASSLGDRETDTQYF
V gene: TRBV4-1; J gene: TRBJ2-7; clone size: -; D gene: TRBD2; CDR3 DNA: TGCGCCAGCAGCCAAGATGCACTAGCGGGGGGATTAACCTACGAGCAGTACTTC; CDR3 protein: CASSQDALAGGLTYEQYF
V gene: TRBV9; J gene: TRBJ1-3; clone size: -; D gene: -; CDR3 DNA: TGTGCCAGCAGCGTAGGTACCCCACGGGGGGAGAGCTCTGGAAACACCATATATTTT; CDR3 protein: CASSVGTPRGESSGNTIYF
V gene: TRBV25-1; J gene: TRBJ1-2; clone size: few; D gene: -; CDR3 DNA: TGTGCCAGCAGTGAATACGGCGGCTATGGCTACACCTTC; CDR3 protein: CASSEYGGYGYTF
V gene: TRBV7-2; J gene: TRBJ2-7; clone size: -; D gene: TRBD2; CDR3 DNA: TGTGCCAGCAGCTTGCGCACCGGGGGGTATTACGAGCAGTACTTC; CDR3 protein: CASSLRTGGYYEQYF
V gene: TRBV29-1; J gene: TRBJ2-2; clone size: -; D gene: -; CDR3 DNA: TGCAGCGTTGAACCCGGGAACACCGGGGAGCTGTTTTTT; CDR3 protein: CSVEPGNTGELFF
V gene: TRBV4-2; J gene: TRBJ1-5; clone size: few; D gene: TRBD1; CDR3 DNA: TGTGCCAGCAGCCATGGACAGGGGGGACAGCCCCAGCATTTT; CDR3 protein: CASSHGQGGQPQHF
V gene: TRBV15; J gene: TRBJ1-1; clone size: -; D gene: TRBD1; CDR3 DNA: TGTGCCACCAGCAGAGATCGGACAGGGGGTATCACTGAAGCTTTCTTT; CDR3 protein: CATSRDRTGGITEAFF
V gene: TRBV6-5; J gene: TRBJ1-2; clone size: -; D gene: -; CDR3 DNA: TGTGCCAGCAGTTACGGCACTCGGAGCTATGGCTACACCTTC; CDR3 protein: CASSYGTRSYGYTF
V gene: TRBV4-2; J gene: TRBJ2-7; clone size: -; D gene: TRBD2; CDR3 DNA: TGTGCCAGCAGTTTCGGACTAGCGGGCGAGCAGTACTTC; CDR3 protein: CASSFGLAGEQYF
V gene: TRBV9; J gene: TRBJ2-1; clone size: -; D gene: -; CDR3 DNA: TGTGCCAGCAGCGTAGTGGGGGACACTGTAAACTACAATGAGCAGTTCTTC; CDR3 protein: CASSVVGDTVNYNEQFF
V gene: TRBV25-1; J gene: TRBJ1-5; clone size: -; D gene: TRBD1; CDR3 DNA: TGTGCCAGCTTACAGGGGGCGAGCAATCAGCCCCAGCATTTT; CDR3 protein: CASLQGASNQPQHF
V gene: TRBV27; J gene: TRBJ1-5; clone size: few; D gene: -; CDR3 DNA: TGTGCCAGCACCAGGTCCTCCAATCAGCCCCAGCATTTT; CDR3 protein: CASTRSSNQPQHF
V gene: TRBV27; J gene: TRBJ1-6; clone size: -; D gene: -; CDR3 DNA: TGTGCCAGCAGTTGGTCGGTCTATAATTCACCCCTCCACTTT; CDR3 protein: CASSWSVYNSPLHF
V gene: TRBV6-6; J gene: TRBJ2-7; clone size: -; D gene: -; CDR3 DNA: TGTGCCAGCACTCCGGGATATACCTACGAGCAGTACTTC; CDR3 protein: CASTPGYTYEQYF
V gene: TRBV10-3; J gene: TRBJ2-3; clone size: -; D gene: TRBD2; CDR3 DNA: TGTGCCATCAGTGAGTTCGTGGGAGGGAAGGGCACAGATACGCAGTATTTT; CDR3 protein: CAISEFVGGKGTDTQYF
V gene: TRBV11-2; J gene: TRBJ2-1; clone size: -; D gene: -; CDR3 DNA: TGTGCCAGCAGCTTGGGCAGGAATGAGCAGTTCTTC; CDR3 protein: CASSLGRNEQFF
V gene: TRBV4-2; J gene: TRBJ2-5; clone size: many; D gene: -; CDR3 DNA: TGTGCCAGCAGCCAAGAATCCGCCGAGGGAAGGGAGACCCAGTACTTC; CDR3 protein: CASSQESAEGRETQYF
V gene: TRBV12-5; J gene: TRBJ2-3; clone size: -; D gene: TRBD1; CDR3 DNA: TGTGCTAGTGGTTTAGCGAGCAGGGGGAACACAGATACGCAGTATTTT; CDR3 protein: CASGLASRGNTDTQYF
V gene: TRBV27; J gene: TRBJ2-7; clone size: -; D gene: -; CDR3 DNA: TGTGCCAGCAGTTTTATTGGGGCAGGGAGGTACGAGCAGTACTTC; CDR3 protein: CASSFIGAGRYEQYF
V gene: TRBV5-4; J gene: TRBJ1-2; clone size: -; D gene: TRBD1; CDR3 DNA: TGTGCCAGCAGCATAGGGACAGCTAACTATGGCTACACCTTC; CDR3 protein: CASSIGTANYGYTF
V gene: TRBV25-1; J gene: TRBJ2-5; clone size: -; D gene: -; CDR3 DNA: TGTGCCAGCAGTGAATTCCAGAGCCACGAGAGTGAGACCCAGTACTTC; CDR3 protein: CASSEFQSHESETQYF
V gene: TRBV27; J gene: TRBJ1-1; clone size: -; D gene: TRBD1; CDR3 DNA: TGTGCCAGCAGGGTATCAGGGGGTGTTCCTGAAGCTTTCTTT; CDR3 protein: CASRVSGGVPEAFF
V gene: TRBV30; J gene: TRBJ2-5; clone size: -; D gene: TRBD2; CDR3 DNA: TGTGCCTGGAGTCCCGGACTAGCGGGGGGGCCGGGGCAAGAGACCCAGTACTTC; CDR3 protein: CAWSPGLAGGPGQETQYF
V gene: TRBV15; J gene: TRBJ2-1; clone size: -; D gene: -; CDR3 DNA: TGTGCCACCAGCGATATCTTAGCGCCTGAGCAGTTCTTC; CDR3 protein: CATSDILAPEQFF
V gene: TRBV15; J gene: TRBJ2-7; clone size: -; D gene: -; CDR3 DNA: TGTGCCACCAGCAGAGACAGGGCCGCCTACGAGCAGTACTTC; CDR3 protein: CATSRDRAAYEQYF
V gene: TRBV4-2; J gene: TRBJ1-1; clone size: once; D gene: -; CDR3 DNA: TGTGCCAGCCAAGGGCCCCGGGAGGGATCCGGAGCTGAAGCTTTCTTT; CDR3 protein: CASQGPREGSGAEAFF
V gene: TRBV11-3; J gene: TRBJ1-1; clone size: -; D gene: -; CDR3 DNA: TGTGCCAGCAGCCCCGGACAGAACACTGAAGCTTTCTTT; CDR3 protein: CASSPGQNTEAFF
V gene: TRBV11-2; J gene: TRBJ1-1; clone size: -; D gene: -; CDR3 DNA: TGTGCCAGCAGCGAAAAACAGGGATGGAACACTGAAGCTTTCTTT; CDR3 protein: CASSEKQGWNTEAFF
V gene: TRBV30; J gene: TRBJ2-1; clone size: -; D gene: -; CDR3 DNA: TGTGCCTGGACGGGGCTGGGCTCCTACAATGAGCAGTTCTTC; CDR3 protein: CAWTGLGSYNEQFF
V gene: TRBV27; J gene: TRBJ1-1; clone size: -; D gene: -; CDR3 DNA: TGTGCCAGCAGTTTGCGGGGTCGCATGAACACTGAAGCTTTCTTT; CDR3 protein: CASSLRGRMNTEAFF
V gene: TRBV7-8; J gene: TRBJ2-2; clone size: -; D gene: TRBD1; CDR3 DNA: TGTGCCAGCAGCGCACCGGGACAGGGCCTCGCCGGGGAGCTGTTTTTT; CDR3 protein: CASSAPGQGLAGELFF
V gene: TRBV9; J gene: TRBJ2-7; clone size: -; D gene: TRBD2; CDR3 DNA: TGTGCCAGCAGCGCGACTAGCGGGGGGCTTTACGAGCAGTACTTC; CDR3 protein: CASSATSGGLYEQYF
V gene: TRBV14; J gene: TRBJ2-7; clone size: -; D gene: TRBD2; CDR3 DNA: TGTGCCAGCAGCCAAGAGGGTGAGCGGGACGTTTCCTACGAGCAGTACTTC; CDR3 protein: CASSQEGERDVSYEQYF
V gene: TRBV2; J gene: TRBJ2-1; clone size: -; D gene: -; CDR3 DNA: TGTGCCAGCAGGCTATTCGGGGGTGAGCAGTTCTTC; CDR3 protein: CASRLFGGEQFF
V gene: TRBV27; J gene: TRBJ1-2; clone size: -; D gene: -; CDR3 DNA: TGTGCCAGCAGTTCCTCGGACAAGAATGGCTACACCTTC; CDR3 protein: CASSSSDKNGYTF
V gene: TRBV6-1; J gene: TRBJ2-7; clone size: -; D gene: TRBD2; CDR3 DNA: TGTGCCAGCAGCCTGCGGGGGGCGGCCTACGAGCAGTACTTC; CDR3 protein: CASSLRGAAYEQYF
V gene: TRBV27; J gene: TRBJ2-2; clone size: -; D gene: -; CDR3 DNA: TGTGCCAGCAGTTTGTACAGGGAAACCGGGGAGCTGTTTTTT; CDR3 protein: CASSLYRETGELFF
V gene: TRBV9; J gene: TRBJ2-7; clone size: once; D gene: -; CDR3 DNA: TGTGCCAGCAGCCCCGGAGACGGACCCTACGAGCAGTACTTC; CDR3 protein: CASSPGDGPYEQYF
V gene: TRBV4-1; J gene: TRBJ1-6; clone size: -; D gene: -; CDR3 DNA: TGCGCCAGCAGCCAGGCCCCGGATTCACCCCTCCACTTT; CDR3 protein: CASSQAPDSPLHF
V gene: TRBV6-6; J gene: TRBJ2-1; clone size: -; D gene: TRBD2; CDR3 DNA: TGTGCCAGCACCGGGACTAGCGTCTACAATGAGCAGTTCTTC; CDR3 protein: CASTGTSVYNEQFF
V gene: TRBV7-9; J gene: TRBJ2-3; clone size: -; D gene: -; CDR3 DNA: TGTGCCAGCAGCCAGAGCGGGGATACGCAGTATTTT; CDR3 protein: CASSQSGDTQYF
V gene: TRBV5-1; J gene: TRBJ1-2; clone size: -; D gene: -; CDR3 DNA: TGCGCCAGCAGCTTGTCGGACATCTATGGCTACACCTTC; CDR3 protein: CASSLSDIYGYTF
V gene: TRBV4-1; J gene: TRBJ1-2; clone size: -; D gene: TRBD1; CDR3 DNA: TGCGCCAGCAGCCCCCGGACAGGGGAGGTTTCCTTAAACTATGGCTACACCTTC; CDR3 protein: CASSPRTGEVSLNYGYTF
V gene: TRBV9; J gene: TRBJ2-2; clone size: -; D gene: TRBD2; CDR3 DNA: TGTGCCAGCAGCTCGACCGGGGGGGCTACGAACACCGGGGAGCTGTTTTTT; CDR3 protein: CASSSTGGATNTGELFF
V gene: TRBV27; J gene: TRBJ2-7; clone size: -; D gene: -; CDR3 DNA: TGTGCCAGCAGTGGCTCGGACATCCCCTTTTACGAGCAGTACTTC; CDR3 protein: CASSGSDIPFYEQYF
V gene: TRBV4-2; J gene: TRBJ2-7; clone size: -; D gene: -; CDR3 DNA: TGTGCCAGCAGCCAAGAGCGGGGAGCCTACGAGCAGTACTTC; CDR3 protein: CASSQERGAYEQYF
V gene: TRBV5-4; J gene: TRBJ2-7; clone size: few; D gene: TRBD2; CDR3 DNA: TGTGCCAGCAGCTTTGGGAGGGGAGCCTACGAGCAGTACTTC; CDR3 protein: CASSFGRGAYEQYF
V gene: TRBV5-5; J gene: TRBJ2-2; clone size: -; D gene: -; CDR3 DNA: TGTGCCAGCAGCTTGAAACAGGGATTCACCGGGGAGCTGTTTTTT; CDR3 protein: CASSLKQGFTGELFF
V gene: TRBV13; J gene: TRBJ1-1; clone size: -; D gene: -; CDR3 DNA: TGTGCCAGCAGCCCCCAGGGTTTGCGAACTGAAGCTTTCTTT; CDR3 protein: CASSPQGLRTEAFF
V gene: TRBV5-6; J gene: TRBJ2-7; clone size: -; D gene: TRBD2; CDR3 DNA: TGTGCCAGCAGCTTCCGTACTAGCGGGAGAAACTACGAGCAGTACTTC; CDR3 protein: CASSFRTSGRNYEQYF
V gene: TRBV13; J gene: TRBJ2-1; clone size: -; D gene: -; CDR3 DNA: TGTGCCAGCAACGCACGCGTCATTTCCAATGAGCAGTTCTTC; CDR3 protein: CASNARVISNEQFF